The 32 T cell receptor beta chains listed next were all sequenced from one sample in a study of cytomegalovirus exposure and HLA in healthy donors. It was with 60 Vbeta and 13 Jbeta primers that the PCR ran. Clones were sequenced by immunoSEQ multiplex PCR, and TCRdb holds only the in-frame ones, with some missing. The sample consists of about 120,000 clones, 70% to 80% of them appearing once. The source material was PBMCs. Receptors were obtained from a man aged 25 to 45 in good health and CMV-seropositive.

On this clone itself: A junction boundary mismatches the germline segment, possibly from a read error. This chain connects TRBV7-9 to TRBJ2-7, with D possibly TRBD2 on 6 matching bases. The CDR3 has 15 residues. Germline CDR1 is SEHNR and CDR2 is FQNEAQ (reference sequence). As DNA, the CDR3 is TGTTCCAGCAGCCTACCCGGGACTTATACCTACGAGCAGTACTTC. This gives the protein CSSSLPGTYTYEQYF.

With regard to this clone: At one boundary the junction diverges from the germline segment, which might be a read error. The chain employs TRBV7-9 and TRBJ2-7, with 9 bases matching TRBD1. Germline assignment: CDR1 SEHNR and CDR2 FQNEAQ (reference sequence). The CDR3 sequence is 14 residues long. The CDR3 DNA reads as TGTTCCAGCAGCCAACAGGGGGCTGTAAACGAGCAGTACTTC. It encodes CSSSQQGAVNEQYF.

The J gene is TRBJ2-5, the V gene TRBV5-1, with D possibly being TRBD2 (6 bases). This CDR3 region has 15 residues. Germline assignment: CDR1 SGHRS and CDR2 YFSETQ. Trimming left V 0 bases short and J 5 bases short, with 14 bases between. The CDR3 DNA reads TGCGCCAGCAGCTTGGGTGGGACTGCAAGGGAGACCCAGTACTTC. Its translation: CASSLGGTARETQYF. Full variable domain (remainder filled in from reference TRBV5-1 and TRBJ2-5): KAGVTQTPRYLIKTRGQQVTLSCSPISGHRSVSWYQQTPGQGLQFLFEYFSETQRNKGNFPGRFSGRQFSNSRSEMNVSTLELGDSALYLCASSLGGTARETQYFGPGTRLLVL.

The V and J genes are TRBV18 and TRBJ2-3; 7 bases match TRBD2. Trimming took 1 base from V and 4 from J; bases not matched to a gene: 2. CDR1 is KGHSH, CDR2 LQKENI, per germline. This CDR3 has 14 residues. The CDR3 protein is CASSPLGRADTQYF. The CDR3 DNA sequence: TGTGCCAGCTCACCACTGGGGAGGGCAGATACGCAGTATTTT.

The genes are TRBV6-5 and TRBJ2-7; TRBD2 aligns across 7 bases. This CDR3 has 13 amino acids. Germline V gene data show CDR1 as MNHEY and CDR2 as SVGAGI. The ends lost 7 bases at V and 2 bases at J; junction bases unmatched: 5. In DNA form, the CDR3 reads TGTGCCAGCATCGAAGCGGGAACCTACGAGCAGTACTTC. Translation gives CASIEAGTYEQYF.

The gene calls are TRBV19 and TRBJ1-5; D is unclear. The length of the CDR3 is 15 residues. The ends were cut back, 8 bases at V and 1 base at J, with 15 bases in the middle. Germline V gene sequence: CDR1 LNHDA, CDR2 SQIVND (reference sequence). The CDR3, as DNA: TGTGCCAGTCATCTCTCATCCGGGAGCAATCAGCCCCAGCATTTT. It encodes CASHLSSGSNQPQHF.

Worth noting for this clone: The junction does not match germline at one end; this may be a read error. The genes are TRBV6-1 and TRBJ2-2; 9 bases align to TRBD1. Germline V CDR1 and CDR2: MNHNS, SASEGT. CDR3 length equals 16 residues. In nucleotides, the CDR3 is TGTGCCAGCAGTGAACCTTACAGGGGGCCCACCGGGGAGCCGTTTTTT. Its translation: CASSEPYRGPTGEPFF.

V gene TRBV5-8 combines with J gene TRBJ1-6, with TRBD1 identical over 7 bases. Germline-derived CDR1 and CDR2 are SGHTS and YDEGEE. Germline trimming cut 6 bases from V and 8 bases from J; bases unmatched to any gene: 14. The length of the CDR3 is 16 residues. CDR3 amino acids: CASTLRIRDSYSPLHF. The CDR3 bases are TGTGCCAGCACCCTTAGAATTCGGGACAGCTATTCACCCCTCCACTTT.

The CDR3 region is CASSPGRAYGYTF. CDR3 in DNA: TGTGCCAGCTCACCAGGGAGGGCCTATGGCTACACCTTC. V usage is TRBV18 and J usage is TRBJ1-2; no clear D. With 2 bases removed from V and 4 bases from J, the gap between germline ends came to 8 bases. This CDR3 contains 13 residues. Germline V gene data show CDR1 as KGHSH and CDR2 as LQKENI.

The CDR3 sequence is CASSWGNAGNDEQYF. The CDR3 region has the DNA TGCGCCAGCAGCTGGGGCAATGCGGGGAACGACGAGCAGTACTTC. The chain has TRBV5-1 and TRBJ2-7; D might be TRBD2 (6 bases). This CDR3 comprises 15 residues. From germline, CDR1 is SGHRS and CDR2 YFSETQ. V gave up 3 bases and J gave up 5 bases, with 18 bases separating them.

The rearrangement links TRBV10-2 to TRBJ1-1; TRBD1 is a possible D gene (5 bases). This CDR3 region has 13 residues. From germline, CDR1 is WSHSY and CDR2 SAAADI. Trimming stripped 4 bases from V and 0 bases from J, with 6 bases between. CDR3 nucleotide sequence: TGCGCCAGCAGTGGACAGATGAACACTGAAGCTTTCTTT. Amino acid sequence: CASSGQMNTEAFF.

This chain links TRBV9 with TRBJ2-1; perhaps TRBD1 as D (6 bases). The CDR3 loop spans 19 amino acids. Trimming cost V 1 base and J 6 bases, with 26 bases left between them. Germline lookup yields CDR1 SGDLS and CDR2 YYNGEE. In nucleotides, the CDR3 is TGTGCCAGCAGCGTATCCGATTACCCAACAGGGTGGGGGTTCAATGAGCAGTTCTTC. It translates to CASSVSDYPTGWGFNEQFF. The whole variable domain, filled in from reference TRBV9 and TRBJ2-1, reads DSGVTQTPKHLITATGQRVTLRCSPRSGDLSVYWYQQSLDQGLQFLIQYYNGEERAKGNILERFSAQQFPDLHSELNLSSLELGDSALYFCASSVSDYPTGWGFNEQFFGPGTRLTVL.

The V gene is TRBV6-5, the J gene TRBJ2-7, with D possibly being TRBD1 (6 bases). The CDR3 is made up of 15 amino acids. The ends were cut back, 4 bases at V and 4 bases at J, with 17 bases in the middle. In germline, CDR1 is MNHEY, CDR2 SVGAGI. Here the CDR3 reads CASSSPRSTGYEQYF. The CDR3 DNA is TGTGCCAGCAGTTCACCGCGCTCTACAGGGTACGAGCAGTACTTC.

This clone was seen only once. The chain couples TRBV6-4 to TRBJ2-1; the match to TRBD2 covers 14 bases. CDR3 size: 15 residues. Germline V lookup: CDR1 MRHNA, CDR2 SNTAGT. The V gene end was trimmed by 6 bases and the J gene end by 10 bases; junction bases not matched to a gene: 8. DNA of the CDR3: TGTGCCAGCAGCGCCGGGACTAGCGGGAGTCGGGAGCAGTTCTTC. It codes for CASSAGTSGSREQFF.

The chain couples TRBV11-3 to TRBJ2-5, with TRBD1 identical over 9 bases. CDR1 SGHNT and CDR2 YENEEA come from the germline V gene. This CDR3 is built from 14 residues. V was clipped by 5 bases and J by 5 bases; unmatched bases: 6. The CDR3 bases are TGTGCCAGCAGCACCGGACAGGGGCGGGAGACCCAGTACTTC. Translation: CASSTGQGRETQYF.

The V gene is TRBV6-1, the J gene TRBJ2-1; maybe TRBD2 (6 bases). The V and J ends lost 6 bases and 1 base respectively, with 10 bases between them. The CDR3 runs to 14 residues. Germline V gene lookup returns CDR1 MNHNS and CDR2 SASEGT. CDR3 in amino acids: CASRIGGSYNEQFF. In DNA form, the CDR3 reads TGTGCCAGCAGAATCGGAGGGTCCTACAATGAGCAGTTCTTC.

The CDR3, as DNA: TGTGCCAGCTCTAGAGATCCGAACACCGGGGAGCTGTTTTTT. It translates to CASSRDPNTGELFF. V usage is TRBV7-2 and J usage is TRBJ2-2; D gene ambiguous. Looked up from germline, CDR1 is SGHTA and CDR2 is FQGNSA. With 8 bases removed from V and 0 bases from J, the gap between germline ends came to 10 bases. The CDR3 runs 14 residues.

A few counts support this clone. The chain carries TRBV28 and TRBJ1-2; 7 bases align to TRBD1. From germline, CDR1 is MDHEN and CDR2 SYDVKM. Losses at the gene ends were 5 bases for V and 3 bases for J; bases not matched to a gene: 3. This CDR3 region has 13 residues. The CDR3 region is CASSLDRYYGYTF. The CDR3 DNA sequence: TGTGCCAGCAGTCTGGACAGGTACTATGGCTACACCTTC.

The CDR3 nucleotides are TGCGCCAGCAGCGTTCTCGGGTTCCGGGAGACCCAGTACTTC. Residues: CASSVLGFRETQYF. This chain connects TRBV5-1 to TRBJ2-5; D call uncertain. CDR1 and CDR2 (germline): SGHRS, YFSETQ. The CDR3 is 14 residues long. The ends were cut back, 4 bases at V and 5 bases at J, with 15 bases in the middle.

Here the CDR3 DNA reads TGTGCCAGCAGTCCCGGGGGACAGGGCCTAAATGGCTACACCTTC. It translates to CASSPGGQGLNGYTF. This chain uses TRBV28 with TRBJ1-2, with 9 bases fitting TRBD1. Germline CDR1 MDHEN, CDR2 SYDVKM. Trimming at V came to 5 bases and at J to 6 bases, leaving 10 bases not matched to a gene. The CDR3 is 15 amino acids.

This rearrangement joins TRBV27 to TRBJ1-5; D ambiguous. The ends were cut back, 6 bases at V and 4 bases at J, with 16 bases in the middle. The CDR3 consists of 15 residues. CDR1 and CDR2 from the germline V gene are MNHEY and SMNVEV (reference sequence). The CDR3 sequence is CASRPGFAENQPQHF. DNA for the CDR3: TGTGCCAGCAGACCGGGATTCGCGGAGAATCAGCCCCAGCATTTT.

The V and J genes are TRBV6-5 and TRBJ2-7, with D maybe TRBD2 (5 bases). Germline assignment: CDR1 MNHEY and CDR2 SVGAGI. V dropped 2 bases and J dropped 7 bases, with 12 bases sitting between them. CDR3 length: 13 residues. CDR3 sequence: CASSYGLAQEQYF. The CDR3 bases are TGTGCCAGCAGTTACGGGCTAGCCCAAGAGCAGTACTTC.

V and J are TRBV11-2 and TRBJ2-5; D gene ambiguous. The CDR3 sequence is 12 residues long. V lost 3 bases to trimming and J lost 4 bases, with 6 bases between them. CDR1 is SGHAT, CDR2 FQNNGV, per germline. The CDR3, as DNA: TGTGCCAGCAGCTTGGCCCGAGAGACCCAGTACTTC. This sequence encodes CASSLARETQYF. Filled out from reference TRBV11-2 and TRBJ2-5, the complete variable domain reads EAGVAQSPRYKIIEKRQSVAFWCNPISGHATLYWYQQILGQGPKLLIQFQNNGVVDDSQLPKDRFSAERLKGVDSTLKIQPAKLEDSAVYLCASSLARETQYFGPGTRLLVL.

In nucleotides, the CDR3 is TGTGCCAGCAGCGCAATCCGACAGGGGGGCCACAATGAGCAGTTCTTC. Encoded protein: CASSAIRQGGHNEQFF. The rearrangement links TRBV9 to TRBJ2-1; TRBD1 aligns across 9 bases. Germline V gene lookup returns CDR1 SGDLS and CDR2 YYNGEE. V shed 3 bases, J shed 5 bases, and the junction held 9 bases outside the gene matches. The CDR3 contains 16 residues.

The V gene is TRBV10-3, the J gene TRBJ2-5; D gene uncertain. V dropped 4 bases and J dropped 1 base, with 7 bases sitting between them. Germline CDR1 ENHRY, CDR2 SYGVKD. The CDR3 length is 13 residues. CDR3 DNA: TGTGCCATCAGTGGGCAAAGCCAAGAGACCCAGTACTTC. Protein product: CAISGQSQETQYF.

Only a few counts were recorded for this clone. The gene calls are TRBV7-9 and TRBJ2-7; perhaps TRBD1 as D (5 bases). V dropped 6 bases and J dropped 2 bases, with 8 bases sitting between them. CDR3 size: 12 residues. Germline-derived CDR1 and CDR2 are SEHNR and FQNEAQ (reference sequence). The CDR3 DNA reads TGTGCCAGCAGTTCAGGGACCTACGAGCAGTACTTC. This gives the protein CASSSGTYEQYF.

Comments on this clone: Germline and junction disagree at one end, which may indicate a read error. The chain uses TRBV7-2 and TRBJ2-6; D perhaps matches TRBD1 (5 bases). The CDR3 is 15 residues long. Germline CDR1 SGHTA, CDR2 FQGNSA. The CDR3 protein is CASSLVSSGANGLTF. CDR3 bases: TGTGCCAGCAGCTTAGTGAGCTCTGGGGCCAACGGCCTGACTTTC.

V is TRBV4-1 and J is TRBJ1-4; no clear D. The V gene's germline CDR1 is MGHRA and CDR2 YSYEKL. V gave up 1 base and J gave up 8 bases, with 5 bases separating them. The CDR3 runs to 12 residues. The CDR3 nucleotides read TGCGCCAGCAGCCAAGTACAGGAAAAACTGTTTTTT. Amino acids: CASSQVQEKLFF.

The chain has TRBV25-1 and TRBJ2-3, with D tentatively TRBD2 (6 bases). The CDR3 contains 16 residues. V lost 7 bases and J lost 0, with 17 bases in between. CDR1 MGHDK and CDR2 SYGVNS come from the germline V gene. CDR3 loop: CASNPTRSGSTDTQYF. The DNA for the CDR3 is TGTGCCAGCAACCCAACGAGGAGCGGGAGCACAGATACGCAGTATTTT.

This clone appeared a few times. The rearrangement joins TRBV6-6 to TRBJ2-3; 7 bases are a match to TRBD2. J gave up 0 bases and V 6 bases, and 6 bases lay outside the gene matches. The V gene's germline CDR1 is MNHNY and CDR2 SVGAGI (reference sequence). CDR3 length equals 15 residues. The DNA of the CDR3 is TGTGCCAGCAGGCCAGCGGGGTCTAGCACAGATACGCAGTATTTT. Its translation: CASRPAGSSTDTQYF.

This chain links TRBV6-1 with TRBJ1-1, with a tentative D call TRBD1 (6 bases). The V gene's germline CDR1 is MNHNS and CDR2 SASEGT. The ends were cut back, 9 bases at V and 3 bases at J, with 14 bases in the middle. This CDR3 has 13 amino acids. Here the CDR3 reads CASRTVADTEAFF. The CDR3 DNA reads as TGTGCCAGTAGGACAGTCGCGGACACTGAAGCTTTCTTT.

The CDR3 bases are TGTGCCATCAGGGCATCCACAGATACGCAGTATTTT. Its protein is CAIRASTDTQYF. This chain links TRBV10-3 with TRBJ2-3; no clear D. CDR3 size: 12 residues. Germline assignment: CDR1 ENHRY and CDR2 SYGVKD. Between the trimmed V and J ends, which lost 6 bases and 2 bases, there was a span of 6 bases.